These 11 T cell receptor beta chains originate from one sample sequenced in a study of technical replicates of blood from a few donors. Here immunoSEQ multiplex PCR was the method, and the copy in TCRdb shows in-frame clones only, minus some. The repertoire holds about 97,000 clones, with around 96% as singletons. The sequenced material came from T cells isolated from PBMCs. The receptors here all came from a human donor in good health.

The chain carries TRBV7-2 and TRBJ2-5; D not resolved. Germline loops: CDR1 SGHTA, CDR2 FQGNSA. CDR3 length equals 12 residues. Between the trimmed V and J ends, which lost 1 base and 5 bases, there was a span of 5 bases. The CDR3 is CASSLGRETQYF. For the CDR3, the DNA is TGTGCCAGCAGCTTAGGCAGGGAGACCCAGTACTTC.

This clone appeared a single time. This specimen includes other DNA sequences encoding the same CDR3. The rearrangement uses TRBV27 and TRBJ2-1; TRBD2 matches 7 bases. Losses at the gene ends were 4 bases for V and 8 bases for J; bases not matched to a gene: 11. Germline CDR1 and CDR2: MNHEY and SMNVEV (reference sequence). This CDR3 contains 15 residues. In nucleotides, the CDR3 is TGTGCCAGCAGTTCCCTAGCGGAAGGGCCCGATGAGCAGTTCTTC. Translated: CASSSLAEGPDEQFF.

The chain couples TRBV19 to TRBJ2-2; D might be TRBD1 (6 bases). The germline gives CDR1 LNHDA, CDR2 SQIVND (reference sequence). V was clipped by 10 bases and J by 5 bases, with 20 bases between them. The CDR3 extends over 15 amino acids. CDR3 nucleotide sequence: TGTGCCACCAGTAGTCAGGGGATAATGACCGGGGAGCTGTTTTTT. This gives the protein CATSSQGIMTGELFF.

The chain joins TRBV28 to TRBJ1-2; D is unclear. CDR1 is MDHEN, CDR2 SYDVKM, per germline. This CDR3 comprises 14 residues. Trimming pared 6 bases from V and 4 bases from J, leaving 15 bases between. The CDR3 sequence is CASSQIDNRYGYTF. The CDR3 nucleotides read TGTGCCAGCAGCCAGATAGACAATCGCTATGGCTACACCTTC.

This chain links TRBV11-2 with TRBJ2-7, with 9 bases lining up with TRBD2. This CDR3 spans 13 amino acids. Per the germline V gene, CDR1 is SGHAT and CDR2 is FQNNGV. Germline trimming cut 11 bases from V and 3 bases from J; bases unmatched to any gene: 8. This CDR3 is CASRASGNYEQYF. CDR3 coding DNA: TGTGCCTCCCGGGCTAGCGGGAACTACGAGCAGTACTTC.

The chain employs TRBV4-2 and TRBJ2-7, with D unclear. Trimming took off 3 bases at V and 4 bases at J, with 10 bases between the two ends. The CDR3 runs to 13 residues. Germline V gene data show CDR1 as LGHNA and CDR2 as YNFKEQ. The CDR3 DNA is TGTGCCAGCAGCCAGGAATTGCGGTACGAGCAGTACTTC. Residues: CASSQELRYEQYF.

This sequence joins TRBV25-1 and TRBJ2-1; TRBD2 matches at 9 bases. The trim removed 8 bases at V and 13 bases at J, leaving 3 bases unmatched. The CDR3 loop spans 10 amino acids. Germline V gene data show CDR1 as MGHDK and CDR2 as SYGVNS. CDR3 protein: CASSSGNQFF. CDR3 coding DNA: TGTGCCAGCTCTAGCGGGAACCAGTTCTTC.

CDR3 in DNA: TGTGCCATCAGCCGGGGGACAGGGGATAACACTGAAGCTTTCTTT. It codes for CAISRGTGDNTEAFF. The chain couples TRBV10-3 to TRBJ1-1; 10 bases agree with TRBD1. The trim removed 6 bases at V and 2 bases at J, leaving 6 bases unmatched. The CDR3 loop spans 15 amino acids. Germline assignment: CDR1 ENHRY and CDR2 SYGVKD.

The CDR3 loop is CASSATGLVSDTQYF. CDR3 DNA: TGTGCCAGCAGCGCAACGGGACTAGTTTCAGATACGCAGTATTTT. The chain couples TRBV9 to TRBJ2-3, with 8 bases that match TRBD2. Germline trimming cut 3 bases from V and 4 bases from J; bases unmatched to any gene: 7. CDR1 SGDLS and CDR2 YYNGEE come from the germline V gene. The CDR3 has 15 residues.

The chain couples TRBV14 to TRBJ2-1; D is unclear. This CDR3 is built from 13 residues. Trimming removed 1 base at V and 10 bases at J, with 11 bases between. Germline CDR1 SGHDN, CDR2 FVKESK. The CDR3 is CASSQGAWAEQFF. CDR3 nucleotides: TGTGCCAGCAGCCAAGGGGCGTGGGCCGAGCAGTTCTTC.

This sequence joins TRBV18 and TRBJ2-7; D not certain. The CDR3 runs to 12 residues. Per germline, CDR1 KGHSH and CDR2 LQKENI. V lost 0 bases and J lost 7, with 7 bases in between. The CDR3 DNA sequence: TGTGCCAGCTCACCACCTCTCAGGGAGCAGTACTTC. This encodes CASSPPLREQYF.